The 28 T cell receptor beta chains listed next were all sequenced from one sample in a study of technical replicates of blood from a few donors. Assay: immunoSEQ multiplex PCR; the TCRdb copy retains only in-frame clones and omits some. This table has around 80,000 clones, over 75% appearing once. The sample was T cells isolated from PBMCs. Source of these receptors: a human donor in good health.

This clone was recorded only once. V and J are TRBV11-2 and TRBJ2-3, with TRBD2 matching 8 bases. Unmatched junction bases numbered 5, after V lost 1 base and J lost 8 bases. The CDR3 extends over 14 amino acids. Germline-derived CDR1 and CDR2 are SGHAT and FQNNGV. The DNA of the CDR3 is TGTGCCAGCAGCTTAGGGACTAGCCCTCTTACGCAGTATTTT. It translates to CASSLGTSPLTQYF.

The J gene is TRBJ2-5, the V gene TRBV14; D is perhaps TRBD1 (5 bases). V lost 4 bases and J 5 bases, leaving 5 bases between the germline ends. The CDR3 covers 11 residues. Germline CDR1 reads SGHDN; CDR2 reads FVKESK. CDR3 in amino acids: CASSPGETQYF. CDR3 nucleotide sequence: TGTGCCAGCAGCCCAGGGGAGACCCAGTACTTC.

The CDR3 spells CASSLQGLETEAFF. The CDR3 DNA is TGTGCCAGCAGCTTACAGGGTCTGGAAACTGAAGCTTTCTTT. This rearrangement joins TRBV7-9 to TRBJ1-1; D might be TRBD1 (5 bases). Germline CDR1 reads SEHNR; CDR2 reads FQNEAQ (reference sequence). The CDR3 sequence is 14 residues long. Deletions cut 2 bases from V and 5 bases from J, with 12 bases between.

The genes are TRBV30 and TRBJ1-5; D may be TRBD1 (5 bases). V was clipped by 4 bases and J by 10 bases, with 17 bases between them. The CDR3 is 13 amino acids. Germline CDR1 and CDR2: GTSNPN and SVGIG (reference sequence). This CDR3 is CAWNSRVKEPQHF. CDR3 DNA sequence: TGTGCCTGGAATTCCAGGGTAAAGGAACCCCAGCATTTT.

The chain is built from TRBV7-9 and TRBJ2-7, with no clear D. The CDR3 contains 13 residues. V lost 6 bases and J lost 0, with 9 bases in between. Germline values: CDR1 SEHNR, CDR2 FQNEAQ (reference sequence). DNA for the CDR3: TGTGCCAGCAGGTACGGGTCCTCCTACGAGCAGTACTTC. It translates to CASRYGSSYEQYF.

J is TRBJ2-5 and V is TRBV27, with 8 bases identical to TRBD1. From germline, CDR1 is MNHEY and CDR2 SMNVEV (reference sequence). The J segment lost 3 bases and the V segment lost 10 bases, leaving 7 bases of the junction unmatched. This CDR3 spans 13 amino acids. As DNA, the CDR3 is TGTGCCACACTGGACAGGGTTAAAGAGACCCAGTACTTC. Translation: CATLDRVKETQYF.

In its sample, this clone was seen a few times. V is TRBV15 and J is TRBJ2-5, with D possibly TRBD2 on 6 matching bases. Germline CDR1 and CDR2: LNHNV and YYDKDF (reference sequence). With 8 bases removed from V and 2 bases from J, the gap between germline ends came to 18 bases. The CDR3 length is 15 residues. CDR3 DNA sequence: TGTGCCACCGGCTCTTCGGGAGTCGGGCAAGAGACCCAGTACTTC. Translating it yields CATGSSGVGQETQYF.

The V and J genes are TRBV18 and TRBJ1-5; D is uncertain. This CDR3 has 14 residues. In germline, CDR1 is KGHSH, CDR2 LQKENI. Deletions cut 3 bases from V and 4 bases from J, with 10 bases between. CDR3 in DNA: TGTGCCAGCTCACCGGGGAGTCAGAATCAGCCCCAGCATTTT. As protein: CASSPGSQNQPQHF.

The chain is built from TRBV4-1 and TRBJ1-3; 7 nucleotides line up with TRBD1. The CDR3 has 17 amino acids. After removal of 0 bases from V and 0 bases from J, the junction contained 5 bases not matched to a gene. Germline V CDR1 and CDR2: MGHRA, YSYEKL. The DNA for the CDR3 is TGCGCCAGCAGCCAAGATTCCAGGGGGGTCTCTGGAAACACCATATATTTT. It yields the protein CASSQDSRGVSGNTIYF.

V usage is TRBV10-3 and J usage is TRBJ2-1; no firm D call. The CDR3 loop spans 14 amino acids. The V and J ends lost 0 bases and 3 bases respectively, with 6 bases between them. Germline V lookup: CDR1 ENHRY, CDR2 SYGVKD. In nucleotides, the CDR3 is TGTGCCATCAGTGAGTCAGGAGTCTACAATGAGCAGTTCTTC. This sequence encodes CAISESGVYNEQFF.

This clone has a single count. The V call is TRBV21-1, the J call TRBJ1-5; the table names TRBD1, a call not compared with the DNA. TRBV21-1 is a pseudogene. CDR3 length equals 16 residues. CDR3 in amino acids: CASSKGTGGYYQPQHF. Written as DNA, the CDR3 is TGTGCCAGCAGCAAAGGGACAGGGGGCTACTATCAGCCCCAGCATTTT.

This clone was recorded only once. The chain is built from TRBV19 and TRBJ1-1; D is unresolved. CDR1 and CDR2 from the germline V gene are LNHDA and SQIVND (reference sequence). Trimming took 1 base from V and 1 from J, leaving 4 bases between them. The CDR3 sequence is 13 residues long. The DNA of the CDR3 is TGTGCCAGTAGTATAGGAGAGAACACTGAAGCTTTCTTT. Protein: CASSIGENTEAFF. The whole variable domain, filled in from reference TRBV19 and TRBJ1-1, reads DGGITQSPKYLFRKEGQNVTLSCEQNLNHDAMYWYRQDPGQGLRLIYYSQIVNDFQKGDIAEGYSVSREKKESFPLTVTSAQKNPTAFYLCASSIGENTEAFFGQGTRLTVV.

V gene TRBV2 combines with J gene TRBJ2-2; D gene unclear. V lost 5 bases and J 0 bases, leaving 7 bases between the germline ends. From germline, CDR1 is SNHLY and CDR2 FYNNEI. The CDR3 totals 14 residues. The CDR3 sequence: CASSSQTNTGELFF. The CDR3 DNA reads TGTGCCAGCAGTTCACAGACGAACACCGGGGAGCTGTTTTTT.

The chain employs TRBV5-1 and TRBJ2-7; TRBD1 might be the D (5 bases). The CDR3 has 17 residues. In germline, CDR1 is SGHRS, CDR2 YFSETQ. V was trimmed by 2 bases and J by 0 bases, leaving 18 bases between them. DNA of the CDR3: TGCGCCAGCAGCTTTGACTCCACAGGTATTAGCTCCTACGAGCAGTACTTC. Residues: CASSFDSTGISSYEQYF. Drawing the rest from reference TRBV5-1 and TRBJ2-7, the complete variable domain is KAGVTQTPRYLIKTRGQQVTLSCSPISGHRSVSWYQQTPGQGLQFLFEYFSETQRNKGNFPGRFSGRQFSNSRSEMNVSTLELGDSALYLCASSFDSTGISSYEQYFGPGTRLTVT.

CDR3 sequence: CASSREGQNYGYTF. CDR3 nucleotides: TGCGCCAGCAGTCGAGAGGGACAGAACTATGGCTACACCTTC. This chain joins TRBV4-1 and TRBJ1-2, with TRBD1 matching 7 bases. The CDR3 is 14 amino acids. J gave up 2 bases and V 6 bases, and 6 bases lay outside the gene matches. CDR1 is MGHRA, CDR2 YSYEKL, per germline.

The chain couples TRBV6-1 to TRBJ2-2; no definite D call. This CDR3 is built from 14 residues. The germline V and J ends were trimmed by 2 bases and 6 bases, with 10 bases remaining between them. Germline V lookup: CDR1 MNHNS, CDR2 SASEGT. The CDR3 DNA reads TGTGCCAGCAGTGAATTGGGCCCGGCCGGGGAGCTGTTTTTT. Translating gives CASSELGPAGELFF.

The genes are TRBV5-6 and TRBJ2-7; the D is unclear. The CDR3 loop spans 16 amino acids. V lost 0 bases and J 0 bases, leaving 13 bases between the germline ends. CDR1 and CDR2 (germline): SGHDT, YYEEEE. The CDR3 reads CASSLASGLSSYEQYF. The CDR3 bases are TGTGCCAGCAGCTTGGCTTCAGGCCTGAGCTCCTACGAGCAGTACTTC.

The CDR3 sequence is CSAQGNEQFF. The CDR3 bases are TGCAGTGCCCAGGGGAATGAGCAGTTCTTC. The chain combines TRBV20-1 with TRBJ2-1; a weak D match, TRBD1 (6 bases). The ends were cut back, 6 bases at V and 7 bases at J, with 7 bases in the middle. Germline CDR1 is DFQATT and CDR2 is SNEGSKA (reference sequence). This CDR3 is built from 10 residues.

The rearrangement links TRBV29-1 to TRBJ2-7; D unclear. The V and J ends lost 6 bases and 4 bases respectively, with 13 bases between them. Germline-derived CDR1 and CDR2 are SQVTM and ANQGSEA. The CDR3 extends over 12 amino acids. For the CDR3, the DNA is TGCAGCGTCCTCGCTAGTGGATACGAGCAGTACTTC. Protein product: CSVLASGYEQYF.

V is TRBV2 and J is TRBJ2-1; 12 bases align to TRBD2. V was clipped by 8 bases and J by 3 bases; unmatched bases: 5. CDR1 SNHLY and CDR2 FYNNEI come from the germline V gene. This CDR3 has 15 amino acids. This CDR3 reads CASATGLAGYNEQFF. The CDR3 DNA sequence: TGTGCCAGCGCTACGGGACTAGCGGGCTACAATGAGCAGTTCTTC.

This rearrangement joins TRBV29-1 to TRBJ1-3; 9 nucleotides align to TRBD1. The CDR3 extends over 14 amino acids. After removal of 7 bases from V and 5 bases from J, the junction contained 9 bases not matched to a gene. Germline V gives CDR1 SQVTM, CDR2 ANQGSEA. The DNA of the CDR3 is TGCAGCGCGAGGCGGACAGGGGCTAGAAACACCATATATTTT. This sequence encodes CSARRTGARNTIYF.

In DNA form, the CDR3 reads TGTGCCAGCAGCCCCCTAACAGGGGGCCTCTCTGGGGCCAACGTCCTGACTTTC. The encoded protein is CASSPLTGGLSGANVLTF. This chain joins TRBV4-2 and TRBJ2-6, with 9 nucleotides matching TRBD1. Germline CDR1 and CDR2: LGHNA and YNFKEQ. V lost 4 bases to trimming and J lost 0 bases; unmatched junction nucleotides: 7. The CDR3 sequence is 18 residues long.

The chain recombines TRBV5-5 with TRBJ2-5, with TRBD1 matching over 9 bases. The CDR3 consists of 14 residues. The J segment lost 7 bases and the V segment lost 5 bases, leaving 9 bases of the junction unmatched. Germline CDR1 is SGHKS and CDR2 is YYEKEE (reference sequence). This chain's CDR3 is CASRETGGYGTQYF. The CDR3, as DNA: TGTGCCAGCAGGGAGACAGGGGGGTATGGGACCCAGTACTTC.

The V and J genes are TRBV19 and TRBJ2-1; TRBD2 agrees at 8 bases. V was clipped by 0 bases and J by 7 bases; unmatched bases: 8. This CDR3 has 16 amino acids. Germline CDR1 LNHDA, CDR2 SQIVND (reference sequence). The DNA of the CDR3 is TGTGCCAGTAGTATAGAGGTAGCGGGAACTGTAAATGAGCAGTTCTTC. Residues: CASSIEVAGTVNEQFF.

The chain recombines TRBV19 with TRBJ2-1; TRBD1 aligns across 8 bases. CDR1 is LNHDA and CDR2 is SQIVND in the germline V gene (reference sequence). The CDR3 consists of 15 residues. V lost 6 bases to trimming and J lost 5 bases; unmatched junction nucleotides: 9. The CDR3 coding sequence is TGTGCCAGTAGCTACACGACAGGGGCCCACAATGAGCAGTTCTTC. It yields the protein CASSYTTGAHNEQFF.

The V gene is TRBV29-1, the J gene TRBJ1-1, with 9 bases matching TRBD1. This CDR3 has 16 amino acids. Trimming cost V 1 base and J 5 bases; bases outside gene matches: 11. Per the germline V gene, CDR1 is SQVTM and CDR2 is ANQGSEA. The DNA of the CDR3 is TGCAGCGTTGAAGTGAGAAGACAGGGGGATCGTACTGAAGCTTTCTTT. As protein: CSVEVRRQGDRTEAFF.

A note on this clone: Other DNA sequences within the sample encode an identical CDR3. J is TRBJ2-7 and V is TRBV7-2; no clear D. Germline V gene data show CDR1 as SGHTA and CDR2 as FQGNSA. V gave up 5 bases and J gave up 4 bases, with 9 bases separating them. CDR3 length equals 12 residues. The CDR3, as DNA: TGTGCCAGCAGCCCAACCGGGTACGAGCAGTACTTC. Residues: CASSPTGYEQYF.

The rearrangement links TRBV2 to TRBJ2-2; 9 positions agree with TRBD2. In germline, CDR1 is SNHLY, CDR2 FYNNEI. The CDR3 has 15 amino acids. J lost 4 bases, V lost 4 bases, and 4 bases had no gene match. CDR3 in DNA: TGTGCCAGCAGTGGGCTAGCGGGACCCACCGGGGAGCTGTTTTTT. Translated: CASSGLAGPTGELFF.